This TCR beta chain was found in a study of shared clonotypes between healthy human individuals. General study findings and limits: Clonotype sharing among donors, it was expected, would be affected by sequencing depth. A generally larger estimated richness was seen in naive subsets than in memory subsets. In contrast to clonotypes shared by all four donors, non-shared clonotypes had lower generation probabilities.

Details on this clone: Its target is unknown.

Method: immunoSEQ multiplex PCR; TCRdb's copy keeps in-frame clones and lacks some. The table shows roughly 2.4 million clones, with around 95% occurring only once. The CDR3 loop spans 16 amino acids. The germline CDR1 and CDR2 sequences are SGHVS and FQNEAQ. V lost 1 base and J lost 2; bases outside the gene matches: 5. This sequence originates from a young man in good health. Sequenced material: naive CD4+ T cells sorted from blood. Subset defined: CD45RA+ positively selected. This rearrangement joins TRBV7-8 to TRBJ1-2; 9 nucleotides match TRBD1. The CDR3 here is CASSLGGTGQNYGYTF. Here the CDR3 DNA reads TGTGCCAGCAGCTTAGGAGGGACAGGGCAGAACTATGGCTACACCTTC.